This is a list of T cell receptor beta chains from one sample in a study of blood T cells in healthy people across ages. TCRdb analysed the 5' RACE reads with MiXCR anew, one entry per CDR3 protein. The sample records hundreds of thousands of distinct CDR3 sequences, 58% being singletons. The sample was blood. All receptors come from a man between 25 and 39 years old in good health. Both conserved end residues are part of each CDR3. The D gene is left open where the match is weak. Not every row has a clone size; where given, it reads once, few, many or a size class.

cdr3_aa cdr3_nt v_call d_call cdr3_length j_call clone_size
CASSAANSYEQYF TGTGCCAGCAGTGCGGCAAACTCCTACGAGCAGTACTTC TRBV2 - 13 TRBJ2-7 -
CASSPRVRTDTQYF TGTGCCAGCAGTCCAAGGGTCCGCACAGATACGCAGTATTTT TRBV12-3/TRBV12-4 - 14 TRBJ2-3 -
CASSKTGGGFGAFF TGTGCCAGCAGTAAAACAGGGGGCGGTTTTGGAGCTTTCTTT TRBV11-2 TRBD1 14 TRBJ1-1 -
CASSPPAGLRETQYF TGTGCCAGCAGTCCCCCCGCGGGCCTGAGGGAGACCCAGTACTTC TRBV7-8 - 15 TRBJ2-5 -
CSARGLALRETQYF TGCAGTGCTAGGGGACTAGCGTTGAGAGAGACCCAGTACTTC TRBV20-1 TRBD2 14 TRBJ2-5 few
CASSQGSGVNQPQHF TGTGCCAGCAGCCAGGGGTCAGGGGTCAATCAGCCCCAGCATTTT TRBV3-1 - 15 TRBJ1-5 -
CASSDGREAYNEQFF TGTGCCAGCAGTGATGGCAGGGAAGCCTACAATGAGCAGTTCTTC TRBV25-1 - 15 TRBJ2-1 -
CASSLTKQTTDTQYF TGTGCCAGCAGTTTAACTAAGCAGACCACAGATACGCAGTATTTT TRBV12-3/TRBV12-4 - 15 TRBJ2-3 -
CGSGRANYGYTF TGCGGAAGCGGTCGGGCTAACTATGGCTACACCTTC TRBV29-1 - 12 TRBJ1-2 many
CSAKNWRDLAKNIQYF TGCAGTGCCAAGAATTGGAGGGATCTAGCCAAAAACATTCAGTACTTC TRBV20-1 - 16 TRBJ2-4 few
CSATGQGNYEQYF TGCAGTGCTACGGGACAGGGGAACTACGAGCAGTACTTC TRBV20-1 TRBD1 13 TRBJ2-7 few
CASSPDFAYEQYF TGTGCCAGCAGTCCCGACTTTGCCTACGAGCAGTACTTC TRBV6-2/TRBV6-3 - 13 TRBJ2-7 few
CAISPRFMDIQYF TGTGCCATCAGTCCGAGGTTCATGGACATTCAGTACTTC TRBV10-3 - 13 TRBJ2-4 -
CASRYTGTGANVLTF TGTGCCAGCAGATATACAGGGACCGGGGCCAACGTCCTGACTTTC TRBV28 - 15 TRBJ2-6 -
CSARAQDISYEQYF TGCAGTGCTAGAGCGCAGGACATATCCTACGAGCAGTACTTC TRBV20-1 - 14 TRBJ2-7 -
CASSQGPNSEQFF TGTGCCAGCAGCCAAGGGCCAAACAGTGAGCAGTTCTTC TRBV3-1 - 13 TRBJ2-1 -
CSVYPAQETQYF TGCAGCGTCTACCCGGCACAAGAGACCCAGTACTTC TRBV29-1 - 12 TRBJ2-5 few
CASSVRTSGMREQFF TGTGCCAGCAGCGTCAGGACTAGCGGGATGCGTGAGCAGTTCTTC TRBV9 TRBD2 15 TRBJ2-1 -
CASSSAGDEKLFF TGTGCCAGCAGTTCTGCAGGGGACGAAAAACTGTTTTTT TRBV28 - 13 TRBJ1-4 -
CASGRTGGSYEQYF TGTGCCAGCGGGCGGACCGGTGGATCCTACGAGCAGTACTTC TRBV6-2/TRBV6-3 - 14 TRBJ2-7 -
CASSANSNSNYGYTF TGTGCCAGCAGCGCAAACAGTAACTCTAACTATGGCTACACCTTC TRBV14 - 15 TRBJ1-2 -
CASSQDPQGAGETQYF TGCGCCAGCAGCCAAGATCCCCAGGGGGCAGGCGAGACCCAGTACTTC TRBV4-3 TRBD1 16 TRBJ2-5 -
CASSWGTGEHNYNEQFF TGCGCCAGCAGCTGGGGGACAGGGGAGCACAACTACAATGAGCAGTTCTTC TRBV5-1 TRBD1 17 TRBJ2-1 -
CASSQETSGRAGSYNEQFF TGTGCCAGCAGCCAAGAAACTAGCGGGAGGGCCGGTTCCTACAATGAGCAGTTCTTC TRBV4-2 TRBD2 19 TRBJ2-1 -
CATSRMSNYGYTF TGTGCCACCTCTCGGATGTCTAACTATGGCTACACCTTC TRBV15 - 13 TRBJ1-2 -
CSARDSSVGTDTQYF TGCAGTGCTAGAGATTCTTCGGTAGGCACAGATACGCAGTATTTT TRBV20-1 - 15 TRBJ2-3 few
CSAREGLAGGSYEQYF TGCAGTGCTAGAGAGGGACTAGCGGGAGGGTCCTACGAGCAGTACTTC TRBV20-1 TRBD2 16 TRBJ2-7 -
CSASETGANYGYTF TGCAGTGCTAGCGAGACAGGGGCTAACTATGGCTACACCTTC TRBV20-1 TRBD1 14 TRBJ1-2 -
CASGGHSYEQYF TGTGCCAGCGGTGGGCACTCCTACGAGCAGTACTTC TRBV6-2/TRBV6-3 - 12 TRBJ2-7 -
CASIRKRTGALYEQYF TGTGCCAGCATCCGGAAGAGAACAGGAGCACTCTACGAGCAGTACTTC TRBV6-6 - 16 TRBJ2-7 few
CASSPDLFSYEQYF TGTGCCAGCAGTCCGGATCTTTTCTCCTACGAGCAGTACTTC TRBV12-3/TRBV12-4 - 14 TRBJ2-7 -
CASNLRGLGYNEQFF TGTGCCAGCAACCTCAGGGGGCTGGGCTACAATGAGCAGTTCTTC TRBV5-6 TRBD1 15 TRBJ2-1 -
CASSLAPAADTQYF TGCGCCAGCAGCTTGGCCCCAGCCGCAGATACGCAGTATTTT TRBV5-1 - 14 TRBJ2-3 -
CSVAGQIQETQYF TGCAGCGTCGCGGGACAGATCCAAGAGACCCAGTACTTC TRBV29-1 - 13 TRBJ2-5 few
CASSLLLAPQETQYF TGTGCCAGCAGCTTACTACTGGCCCCCCAAGAGACCCAGTACTTC TRBV7-9 - 15 TRBJ2-5 few
CASTEGGEQYF TGTGCCAGCACTGAGGGGGGCGAGCAGTACTTC TRBV27 - 11 TRBJ2-7 -
CASSAYHEQFF TGTGCCAGCAGTGCCTACCATGAGCAGTTCTTC TRBV7-9 - 11 TRBJ2-1 -
CAIGTGNTEAFF TGTGCCATCGGGACGGGGAACACTGAAGCTTTCTTT TRBV10-3 - 12 TRBJ1-1 -
CASSSAVTTTDTGELFF TGTGCCAGCAGTTCCGCGGTCACAACCACTGACACCGGGGAGCTGTTTTTT TRBV27 - 17 TRBJ2-2 many
CASSLLSGQAKNIQYF TGTGCCAGCAGTTTATTGTCGGGTCAGGCCAAAAACATTCAGTACTTC TRBV12-3/TRBV12-4 - 16 TRBJ2-4 -
CASSPRGSSGNTEAFF TGTGCCAGCAGCCCTAGAGGTTCCTCGGGGAACACTGAAGCTTTCTTT TRBV9 - 16 TRBJ1-1 -
CSAERIVGYTF TGCAGCGCAGAGAGAATTGTTGGCTACACCTTC TRBV29-1 - 11 TRBJ1-2 -
CASSSRDEQFF TGTGCCAGCAGTTCCCGGGATGAGCAGTTCTTC TRBV6-5 - 11 TRBJ2-1 -
CASSRGTGMPGYTF TGTGCCAGCAGCCGAGGGACAGGCATGCCTGGCTACACCTTC TRBV7-9 TRBD1 14 TRBJ1-2 -
CSAVPQGEGNIQYF TGCAGTGCTGTACCCCAGGGAGAGGGTAACATTCAGTACTTC TRBV20-1 - 14 TRBJ2-4 few
CASSDSWGNYGYTF TGTGCCAGCAGTGACTCGTGGGGAAACTATGGCTACACCTTC TRBV6-4 - 14 TRBJ1-2 few
CASSQGGTSYEQYF TGTGCCAGCAGTCAGGGGGGGACAAGCTACGAGCAGTACTTC TRBV5-4 - 14 TRBJ2-7 few
CSAPRTSGGPNEQFF TGCAGTGCTCCACGGACTAGCGGGGGGCCTAATGAGCAGTTCTTC TRBV20-1 TRBD2 15 TRBJ2-1 many
CASSLSMGGPSYEQYF TGTGCCAGCAGTCTGTCCATGGGGGGCCCCTCCTACGAGCAGTACTTC TRBV27 - 16 TRBJ2-7 few
CASSLASGGDTKTQYF TGCGCCAGCAGCTTGGCCAGCGGGGGGGACACCAAGACCCAGTACTTC TRBV5-1 TRBD2 16 TRBJ2-5 -